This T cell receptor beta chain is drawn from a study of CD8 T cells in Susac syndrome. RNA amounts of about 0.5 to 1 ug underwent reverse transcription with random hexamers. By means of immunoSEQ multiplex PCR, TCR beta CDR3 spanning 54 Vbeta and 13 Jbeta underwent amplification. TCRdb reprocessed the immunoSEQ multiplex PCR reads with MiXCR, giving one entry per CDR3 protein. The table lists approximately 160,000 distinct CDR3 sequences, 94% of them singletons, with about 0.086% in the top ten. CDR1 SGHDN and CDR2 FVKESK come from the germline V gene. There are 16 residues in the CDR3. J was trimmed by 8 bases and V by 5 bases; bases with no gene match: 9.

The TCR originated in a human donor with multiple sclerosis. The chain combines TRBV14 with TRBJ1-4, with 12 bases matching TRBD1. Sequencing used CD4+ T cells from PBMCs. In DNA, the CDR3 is TGTGCCAGCAGCGACCGGGACAGGGGGCGTAGGGAAAAACTGTTTTTT. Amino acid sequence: CASSDRDRGRREKLFF.